This is a list of T cell receptor beta chains from one sample in a study of cytomegalovirus exposure and HLA in healthy donors. This table comes from immunoSEQ multiplex PCR, and its TCRdb copy is limited to in-frame clones, with some not included. The sample has 120,000 or so clones, about four fifths seen once. Specimen: PBMCs. The receptor source for this set is a woman aged 40-49 years in good health and CMV-seronegative. Each CDR3 is given with its conserved first and last residue. D genes are given only for firm matches. Expanded clones are given a class, and other clones once, few, many or no size at all.

v_call,j_call,clone_size,d_call,cdr3_aa,cdr3_nt
TRBV7-8,TRBJ2-7,NA,TRBD1,CASSLTGTGDHEQYF,TGTGCCAGCAGCCTCACCGGGACAGGGGACCACGAGCAGTACTTC
TRBV4-1,TRBJ1-2,NA,NA,CASSHPGVLNYGYTF,TGCGCCAGCAGCCATCCGGGAGTTTTGAACTATGGCTACACCTTC
TRBV30,TRBJ1-3,NA,NA,CAWSAQFGNTIYF,TGTGCCTGGAGTGCCCAGTTTGGAAACACCATATATTTT
TRBV2,TRBJ1-1,NA,TRBD1,CASTLTGTEAFF,TGTGCCAGCACCCTGACAGGGACTGAAGCTTTCTTT
TRBV18,TRBJ1-6,few,NA,CASSPQPVDNSPLHF,TGTGCCAGCTCACCACAACCAGTGGATAATTCACCCCTCCACTTT
TRBV27,TRBJ1-1,NA,NA,CASSPKTGNTEAFF,TGTGCCAGCAGTCCGAAGACAGGGAACACTGAAGCTTTCTTT
TRBV5-1,TRBJ2-7,NA,NA,CASSPQAGSYEQYF,TGCGCCAGCAGCCCCCAGGCGGGATCCTACGAGCAGTACTTC
TRBV2,TRBJ1-5,NA,TRBD1,CASRGTGTASNQPQHF,TGTGCCAGCAGGGGAACCGGGACAGCTAGCAATCAGCCCCAGCATTTT
TRBV19,TRBJ1-5,NA,TRBD1,CASSIDRASNQPQHF,TGTGCCAGTAGTATTGACAGGGCGAGCAATCAGCCCCAGCATTTT
TRBV9,TRBJ2-1,NA,TRBD2,CASSVAGGPGNEQFF,TGTGCCAGCAGCGTAGCGGGAGGGCCGGGCAATGAGCAGTTCTTC
TRBV30,TRBJ1-5,NA,NA,CAWEKEGRFYF,TGTGCCTGGGAGAAGGAGGGCCGGTTCTATTTT
TRBV5-4,TRBJ1-2,NA,TRBD1,CASSLGRDRGLGYGYTF,TGTGCCAGCAGCTTGGGCCGGGACAGGGGGCTTGGCTATGGCTACACCTTC
TRBV27,TRBJ1-4,NA,NA,CASSRRQTIATNEKLFF,TGTGCCAGCAGTCGCCGACAGACCATTGCAACTAATGAAAAACTGTTTTTT
TRBV7-2,TRBJ2-5,few,NA,CASSLYVDFQETQYF,TGTGCCAGCAGCTTATATGTAGATTTCCAAGAGACCCAGTACTTC
TRBV4-1,TRBJ1-3,NA,TRBD1,CASSPLGTGVGNTIYF,TGCGCCAGCAGCCCCTTAGGGACAGGGGTCGGAAACACCATATATTTT
TRBV28,TRBJ1-4,NA,TRBD1,CASSTAGTGNEKLFF,TGTGCCAGCAGTACAGCCGGGACAGGGAATGAAAAACTGTTTTTT
TRBV6-1,TRBJ1-2,NA,TRBD1,CATSRQGYGYTF,TGTGCCACCTCGAGACAGGGCTATGGCTACACCTTC
TRBV19,TRBJ2-2,NA,NA,CASSLNPGAGELFF,TGTGCCAGTAGTTTGAACCCCGGAGCCGGGGAGCTGTTTTTT
TRBV5-1,TRBJ2-6,NA,NA,CASSLGANSGANVLTF,TGCGCCAGCAGCTTAGGGGCCAACTCTGGGGCCAACGTCCTGACTTTC
TRBV10-3,TRBJ1-5,NA,NA,CAISENGVGNQPQHF,TGTGCCATCAGTGAAAACGGAGTGGGCAATCAGCCCCAGCATTTT
TRBV4-2,TRBJ2-7,NA,NA,CASSQVTAGGQPYEQYF,TGTGCCAGCAGCCAAGTGACGGCCGGAGGTCAACCCTACGAGCAGTACTTC
TRBV9,TRBJ2-7,NA,NA,CASSGPSSYEQYF,TGTGCCAGCAGCGGCCCGTCCTCCTACGAGCAGTACTTC
TRBV5-4,TRBJ2-7,NA,NA,CASSLPGSPYEQYF,TGTGCCAGCAGCTTGCCCGGGAGCCCCTACGAGCAGTACTTC
TRBV4-1,TRBJ1-1,NA,NA,CASSSTENTEAFF,TGCGCCAGCAGCTCTACAGAGAACACTGAAGCTTTCTTT
TRBV4-2,TRBJ2-7,few,TRBD2,CASSRKTSGYEQYF,TGTGCCAGCAGCCGAAAGACTAGCGGCTACGAGCAGTACTTC
TRBV7-3,TRBJ2-7,NA,NA,CASSSTGGPGDEQYF,TGTGCCAGCAGCTCCACGGGGGGCCCTGGGGACGAGCAGTACTTC
TRBV29-1,TRBJ2-1,NA,TRBD1,CSVPGQGYNEQFF,TGCAGCGTTCCGGGACAGGGGTACAATGAGCAGTTCTTC
TRBV9,TRBJ2-3,NA,NA,CASSEVRGTDTQYF,TGTGCCAGCAGCGAGGTTCGGGGCACAGATACGCAGTATTTT
TRBV9,TRBJ2-1,NA,TRBD2,CASSVDIAGAPYNEQFF,TGTGCCAGCAGCGTAGATATAGCGGGAGCACCCTACAATGAGCAGTTCTTC
TRBV6-5,TRBJ1-3,NA,NA,CASSLARSGNTIYF,TGTGCCAGCAGTTTAGCCCGCTCTGGAAACACCATATATTTT
TRBV7-8,TRBJ1-1,NA,TRBD1,CASSSKTGLNTEAFF,TGTGCCAGCAGCTCTAAGACAGGGCTGAACACTGAAGCTTTCTTT
TRBV27,TRBJ1-4,NA,TRBD1,CASSPRTGINEKLFF,TGTGCCAGCAGTCCCCGGACAGGGATTAATGAAAAACTGTTTTTT
TRBV9,TRBJ2-7,NA,NA,CASSRGPGEHEQYF,TGTGCCAGCAGCAGGGGACCAGGGGAACACGAGCAGTACTTC
TRBV5-6,TRBJ2-7,NA,TRBD2,CASSPRGGARIEQYF,TGTGCCAGCAGCCCGCGCGGGGGGGCCAGGATCGAGCAGTACTTC
TRBV7-8,TRBJ2-1,once,TRBD2,CASSVTLAGGKYNEQFF,TGTGCCAGCAGCGTGACTCTAGCGGGGGGGAAGTACAATGAGCAGTTCTTC
TRBV5-1,TRBJ1-6,once,TRBD1,CASSLGGTGNSPLHF,TGCGCCAGCAGCTTGGGAGGGACAGGTAATTCACCCCTCCACTTT
TRBV10-1,TRBJ2-2,NA,TRBD2,CASSAGGNTGELFF,TGCGCCAGCTCAGCGGGAGGGAACACCGGGGAGCTGTTTTTT
TRBV6-1,TRBJ2-3,once,TRBD1,CASSEPGQGALDTQYF,TGTGCCAGCAGTGAACCGGGACAGGGGGCGTTGGATACGCAGTATTTT